Following are 2 T cell receptor beta chains from one sample sequenced in a study of cytomegalovirus exposure and HLA in healthy donors. Primers: 60 Vbeta forward and 13 Jbeta reverse. Produced via immunoSEQ multiplex PCR; TCRdb's table is partial and in-frame only. The data show 150,000 to 200,000 clones, under 85% seen once. Sequenced input: PBMCs. The receptors here all came from a man aged 18 to 35 in good health and CMV-seronegative.

This clone was detected only once. V usage is TRBV4-1 and J usage is TRBJ1-1; D is uncertain. CDR3 size: 13 residues. V dropped 1 base and J dropped 2 bases, with 5 bases sitting between them. Germline V gene data show CDR1 as MGHRA and CDR2 as YSYEKL. The CDR3 bases are TGCGCCAGCAGCCAAGCAGTTAACACTGAAGCTTTCTTT. Protein: CASSQAVNTEAFF.

The chain recombines TRBV28 with TRBJ1-6; TRBD1 is a possible D gene (6 bases). The germline V and J ends were trimmed by 5 bases and 5 bases, with 13 bases remaining between them. Looked up from germline, CDR1 is MDHEN and CDR2 is SYDVKM. This CDR3 is 15 amino acids long. CDR3 DNA: TGTGCCAGCAGTCAAGACCGGGACAATAATTCACCCCTCCACTTT. This sequence encodes CASSQDRDNNSPLHF.